This T cell receptor (beta chain) was recovered during a study of cytomegalovirus exposure and HLA in healthy donors. Study results and limitations: Reports described diagnosis of cytomegalovirus status by the classifier as highly specific and sensitive. A few of the chains that were CMV-associated were confirmed in vitro to be specific for CMV antigens.

Measured with immunoSEQ multiplex PCR; TCRdb has only the in-frame clones, and not every one. The repertoire consists of 260,000 or so clones, with around 91% occurring once and the leading ten covering 3.1%. For this clone: Its cognate antigen is unknown.

The germline CDR1 and CDR2 sequences are MDHEN and SYDVKM. CDR3 size: 16 residues. The V end lost 3 bases, the J end lost 4 bases, and 19 bases lay between the germline ends. The donors were members of the validation cohort, which comprised under 150 subjects and was separate from the first cohort of several hundred subjects. The receptor's source is a woman in her 30s in good health and CMV-seronegative. Sequencing was performed on PBMCs. This chain uses TRBV28 with TRBJ2-7; tentative D call: TRBD2 (6 bases). CDR3 nucleotides: TGTGCCAGCAGTTTTTCTTACGGGACTGAGACTTACGAGCAGTACTTC. This translates into CASSFSYGTETYEQYF.